This T cell receptor beta chain came from a study of early T cells in non-severe SARS-CoV-2 infection. As for the study in general: Sequenced bulk RNA came from whole blood that was unsorted, and chains were unpaired.

The CDR3 length is 16 residues. Germline V CDR1 and CDR2: KGHSH, LQKENI. The germline V and J ends were trimmed by 5 bases and 5 bases, with 21 bases remaining between them. This clonotype was counted ten times or more. Individual cDNA molecules were tagged with unique molecular identifiers, the study reported. TCRdb fed the 5' RACE reads into MiXCR, producing one record per CDR3 protein. Of tens of thousands of distinct CDR3 sequences listed, over 4.5% are singletons. The chain employs TRBV18 and TRBJ2-5; D assignment may be TRBD1 or TRBD2 (6 bases each). Material for sequencing was whole blood. The TCR originated in an adult who was a healthcare worker with PCR-confirmed SARS-CoV-2 infection or an uninfected control (not recorded which). CDR3 sequence: CASSSTEAGGGETQYF. The CDR3 bases are TGTGCCAGCTCATCGACGGAGGCCGGGGGCGGGGAGACCCAGTACTTC.